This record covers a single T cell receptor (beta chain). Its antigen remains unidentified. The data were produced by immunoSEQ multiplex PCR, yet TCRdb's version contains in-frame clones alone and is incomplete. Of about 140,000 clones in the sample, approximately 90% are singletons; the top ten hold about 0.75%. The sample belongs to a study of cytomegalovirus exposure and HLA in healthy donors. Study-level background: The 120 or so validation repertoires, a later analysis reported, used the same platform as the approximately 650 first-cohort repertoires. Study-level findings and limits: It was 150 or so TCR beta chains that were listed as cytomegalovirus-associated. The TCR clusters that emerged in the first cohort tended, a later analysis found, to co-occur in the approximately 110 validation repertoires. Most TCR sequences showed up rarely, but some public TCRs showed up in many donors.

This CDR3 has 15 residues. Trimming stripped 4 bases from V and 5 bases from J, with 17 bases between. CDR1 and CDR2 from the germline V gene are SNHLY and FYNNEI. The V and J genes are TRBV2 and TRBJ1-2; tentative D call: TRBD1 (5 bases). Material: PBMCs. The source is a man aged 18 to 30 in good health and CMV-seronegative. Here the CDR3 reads CASSAVGAQGYGYTF. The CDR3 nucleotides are TGTGCCAGCAGTGCTGTAGGGGCGCAGGGTTATGGCTACACCTTC.